A selection of T cell receptor beta chains follows, all from one sample in a study of T-cell reconstitution after alpha-beta-depleted transplantation in children. TCRdb passed the PCR reads through MiXCR, listing each CDR3 protein once. The sample includes some 150,000 distinct CDR3 sequences, roughly 8.8% of them seen just once. Sequencing used PBMCs, mostly from graft donor cells, obtained 180 days after TCRalphabeta/CD19-depleted stem cell transplant. All receptors derive from a female patient aged 2 to 10 who had a stem cell transplant for congenital amegakaryocytic thrombocytopenia, so the T cells may come from the graft donor. CDR3s include the opening cysteine and the closing phenylalanine or tryptophan. D genes are given only for firm matches. Size values are once, few and many counts, or a class for expanded clones, and some rows have none.

v_call,j_call,clone_size,d_call,cdr3_nt,cdr3_aa
TRBV7-2,TRBJ2-1,many,-,TGTGCCAGCAGCAAATACGACCTACTCAAGGACTACAATGAGCAGTTCTTC,CASSKYDLLKDYNEQFF
TRBV29-1,TRBJ2-7,few,TRBD1,TGCAGCGTTGTGGGGACAGGGGGAGAGCAGTACTTC,CSVVGTGGEQYF
TRBV5-1,TRBJ1-2,many,-,TGCGCCAGCAGCTTGAGGGCAGGGATCTATGGCTACACCTTC,CASSLRAGIYGYTF
TRBV19,TRBJ2-2,many,-,TGTGCCAGTGGATCGAACACCGGGGAGCTGTTTTTT,CASGSNTGELFF
TRBV29-1,TRBJ2-5,-,-,TGCAGCGTTGTGACCCGGACAAAGGGGACCCAGTACTTC,CSVVTRTKGTQYF
TRBV20-1,TRBJ2-5,medium-sized,-,TGCAGTGCTAGAGACGGGGAGAGGCTTCAAGAGACCCAGTACTTC,CSARDGERLQETQYF
TRBV7-2,TRBJ1-2,-,-,TGTGCCAGCAGCCGTGGGGCCACTAACTATGGCTACACCTTC,CASSRGATNYGYTF
TRBV12-3/TRBV12-4,TRBJ2-1,many,-,TGTGCCAGCAGTCCCCGGGAGTGGTCCTACAATGAGCAGTTCTTC,CASSPREWSYNEQFF
TRBV30,TRBJ2-7,-,TRBD1,TGTGCCTGGAAGGCGGACAGGGGCTACGAGCAGTACTTC,CAWKADRGYEQYF
TRBV7-8,TRBJ2-1,many,TRBD1,TGTGCCAGCAGCTTAGTTCCAGGGGGCCGTGAGCAGTTCTTC,CASSLVPGGREQFF
TRBV5-1,TRBJ2-2,-,TRBD1,TGCGCCAGCAGCTTCCTAAAAGGACAGGGGGGCTCCGGGGAGCTGTTTTTT,CASSFLKGQGGSGELFF
TRBV28,TRBJ1-2,many,TRBD1,TGTGCCAGCAGTCGGACAGGGATTAACTATGGCTACACCTTC,CASSRTGINYGYTF
TRBV2,TRBJ2-7,-,-,TGTGCCAGCAGGCCGGACAGATACGAGCAGTACTTC,CASRPDRYEQYF
TRBV27,TRBJ2-4,many,TRBD1,TGTGCCAGCAAAAACAGGGGCAACATTCAGTACTTC,CASKNRGNIQYF
TRBV11-2,TRBJ2-2,many,-,TGTGCCAGCAGCTTAGATCGTCCTGCATGGGTTACACACACCGGGGAGCTGTTTTTT,CASSLDRPAWVTHTGELFF
TRBV28,TRBJ2-3,many,-,TGTGCCAGCAGTGAGTTGGTTGGGGGCACAGATACGCAGTATTTT,CASSELVGGTDTQYF
TRBV3-1,TRBJ2-5,many,-,TGTGCCAGCAGCCAAGACGGGCTAGCTAGAGAGACCCAGTACTTC,CASSQDGLARETQYF
TRBV12-3/TRBV12-4,TRBJ1-1,many,-,TGTGCCAGCAGGAAACAGGGCCTGAACACTGAAGCTTTCTTT,CASRKQGLNTEAFF
TRBV5-1,TRBJ1-1,many,-,TGCGCCAGCAGCTTGGGGCAGGGTGTCACTGAAGCTTTCTTT,CASSLGQGVTEAFF